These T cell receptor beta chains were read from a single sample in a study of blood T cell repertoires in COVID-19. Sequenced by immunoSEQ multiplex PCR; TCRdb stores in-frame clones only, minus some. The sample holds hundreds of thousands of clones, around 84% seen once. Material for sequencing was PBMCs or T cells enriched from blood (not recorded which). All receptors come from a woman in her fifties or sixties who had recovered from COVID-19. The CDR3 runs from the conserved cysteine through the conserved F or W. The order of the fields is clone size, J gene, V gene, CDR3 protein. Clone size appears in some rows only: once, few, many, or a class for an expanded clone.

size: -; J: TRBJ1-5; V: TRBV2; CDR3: CASKGGGTGNQPQHF
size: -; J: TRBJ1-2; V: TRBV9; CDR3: CASSVAEGVFYGYTF
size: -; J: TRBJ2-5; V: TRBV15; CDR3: CATSRGFETPGVGTQYF
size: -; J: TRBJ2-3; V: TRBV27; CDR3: CASSFSGGILNSTDTQYF
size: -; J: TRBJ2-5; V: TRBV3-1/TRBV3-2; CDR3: CASSQLGEETQYF
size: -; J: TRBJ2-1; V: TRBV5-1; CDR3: CASSLTRLNNEQFF
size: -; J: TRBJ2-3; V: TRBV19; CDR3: CASSIALDSSADTQYF
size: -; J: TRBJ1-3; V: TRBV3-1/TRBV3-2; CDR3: CASNGQGRDTIYF
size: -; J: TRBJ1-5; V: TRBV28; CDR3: CASTGDSNQPQHF
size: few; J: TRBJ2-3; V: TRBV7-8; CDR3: CASSPFTSTDTQYF
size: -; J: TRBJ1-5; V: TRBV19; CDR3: CASSLQARADQPQHF
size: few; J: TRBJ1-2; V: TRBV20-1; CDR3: CSASDGYTF